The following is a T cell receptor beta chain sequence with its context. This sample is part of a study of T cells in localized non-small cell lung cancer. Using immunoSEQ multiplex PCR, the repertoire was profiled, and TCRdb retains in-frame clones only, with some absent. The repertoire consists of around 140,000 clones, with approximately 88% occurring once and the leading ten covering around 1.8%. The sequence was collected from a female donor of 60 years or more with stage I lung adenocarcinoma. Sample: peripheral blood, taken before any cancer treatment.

The CDR3 sequence: CASSVRGQGSDTQYF. The DNA for the CDR3 is TGTGCCAGCAGTGTCCGGGGGCAGGGCTCCGATACGCAGTATTTT. The chain uses TRBV2 and TRBJ2-3; D may correspond to TRBD1 or TRBD2 (6 bases each). The CDR3 consists of 15 residues. V was shortened by 4 bases and J by 6 bases, with 17 bases between the two germline ends. The germline CDR1 and CDR2 sequences are SNHLY and FYNNEI.